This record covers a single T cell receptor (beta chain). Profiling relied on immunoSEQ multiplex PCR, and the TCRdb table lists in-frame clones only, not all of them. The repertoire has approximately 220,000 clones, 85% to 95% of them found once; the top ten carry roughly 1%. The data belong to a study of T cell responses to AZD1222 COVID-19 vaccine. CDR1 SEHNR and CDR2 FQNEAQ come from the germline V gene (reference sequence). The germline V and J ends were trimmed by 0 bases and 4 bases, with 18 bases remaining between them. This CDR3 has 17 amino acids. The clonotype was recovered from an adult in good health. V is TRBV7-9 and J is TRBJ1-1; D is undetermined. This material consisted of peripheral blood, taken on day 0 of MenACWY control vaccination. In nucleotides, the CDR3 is TGTGCCAGCAGCTTAGCGAGGAACCGCCTCCGGAGCACTGAAGCTTTCTTT. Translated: CASSLARNRLRSTEAFF.